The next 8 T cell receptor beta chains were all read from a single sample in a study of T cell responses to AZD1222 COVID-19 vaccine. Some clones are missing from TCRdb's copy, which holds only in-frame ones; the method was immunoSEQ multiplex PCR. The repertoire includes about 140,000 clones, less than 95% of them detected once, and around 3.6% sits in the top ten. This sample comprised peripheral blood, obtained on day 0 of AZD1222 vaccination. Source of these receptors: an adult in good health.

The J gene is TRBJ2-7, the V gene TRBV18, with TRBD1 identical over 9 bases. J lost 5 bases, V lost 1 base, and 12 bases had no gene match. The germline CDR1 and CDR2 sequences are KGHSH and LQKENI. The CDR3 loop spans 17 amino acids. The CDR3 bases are TGTGCCAGCTCACCACTTCTCCCGGGACAGGGTGGTAACGAGCAGTACTTC. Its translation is CASSPLLPGQGGNEQYF.

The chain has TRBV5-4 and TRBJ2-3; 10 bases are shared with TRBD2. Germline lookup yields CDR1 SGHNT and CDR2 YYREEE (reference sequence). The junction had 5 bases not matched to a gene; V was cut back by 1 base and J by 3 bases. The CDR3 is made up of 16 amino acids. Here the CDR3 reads CASSLPSGRTTDTQYF. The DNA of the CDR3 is TGTGCCAGCAGCTTGCCTAGCGGGAGAACAACAGATACGCAGTATTTT.

The CDR3 loop reads CASSLIVANTDTQYF. The CDR3 DNA reads as TGTGCCAGCAGCTTAATCGTGGCTAACACAGATACGCAGTATTTT. The J gene is TRBJ2-3, the V gene TRBV11-2; D uncertain. Germline V CDR1 and CDR2: SGHAT, FQNNGV. CDR3 length: 15 residues. V was shortened by 2 bases and J by 2 bases, with 11 bases between the two germline ends. Full variable domain (missing parts from reference TRBV11-2 and TRBJ2-3): EAGVAQSPRYKIIEKRQSVAFWCNPISGHATLYWYQQILGQGPKLLIQFQNNGVVDDSQLPKDRFSAERLKGVDSTLKIQPAKLEDSAVYLCASSLIVANTDTQYFGPGTRLTVL.

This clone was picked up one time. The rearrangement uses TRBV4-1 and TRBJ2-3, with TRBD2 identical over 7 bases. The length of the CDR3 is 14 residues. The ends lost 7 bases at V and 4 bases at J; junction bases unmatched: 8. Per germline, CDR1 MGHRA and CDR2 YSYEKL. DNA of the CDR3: TGCGCCAGCAACGCCGGCGGGGGAGCAGATACGCAGTATTTT. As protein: CASNAGGGADTQYF.

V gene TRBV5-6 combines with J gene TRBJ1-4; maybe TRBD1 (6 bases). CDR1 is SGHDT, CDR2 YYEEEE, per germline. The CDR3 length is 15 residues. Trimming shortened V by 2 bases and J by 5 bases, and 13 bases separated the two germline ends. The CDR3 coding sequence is TGTGCCAGCAGCTTTGACAGGCAGAGAAATGAAAAACTGTTTTTT. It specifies CASSFDRQRNEKLFF. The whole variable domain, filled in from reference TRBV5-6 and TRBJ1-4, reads DAGVTQSPTHLIKTRGQQVTLRCSPKSGHDTVSWYQQALGQGPQFIFQYYEEEERQRGNFPDRFSGHQFPNYSSELNVNALLLGDSALYLCASSFDRQRNEKLFFGSGTQLSVL.

CDR3 DNA sequence: TGTGCCAGCAGCCCCGTAAGCTGGGGCCAAGAGACCCAGTACTTC. It encodes CASSPVSWGQETQYF. V gene TRBV11-2 combines with J gene TRBJ2-5; D is unclear. Germline CDR1 and CDR2: SGHAT and FQNNGV. Trimming removed 5 bases at V and 1 base at J, with 14 bases between. The CDR3 is made up of 15 amino acids.

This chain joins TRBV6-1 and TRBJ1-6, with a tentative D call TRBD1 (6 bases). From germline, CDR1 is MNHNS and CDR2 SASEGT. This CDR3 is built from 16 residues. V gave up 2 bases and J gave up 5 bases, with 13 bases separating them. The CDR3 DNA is TGTGCCAGCAGTGAAATTCCGGGACACAATAATTCACCCCTCCACTTT. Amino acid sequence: CASSEIPGHNNSPLHF.

The CDR3 coding sequence is TGTGCCAGCAGCCCGGGCGGGGGGGGATACTCTGGAAACACCATATATTTT. This sequence encodes CASSPGGGGYSGNTIYF. The chain uses TRBV14 and TRBJ1-3, with a possible D match to TRBD1 (5 bases). The CDR3 is 17 residues long. V lost 4 bases, J lost 0 bases, and 16 bases lay in between. CDR1 SGHDN and CDR2 FVKESK come from the germline V gene.